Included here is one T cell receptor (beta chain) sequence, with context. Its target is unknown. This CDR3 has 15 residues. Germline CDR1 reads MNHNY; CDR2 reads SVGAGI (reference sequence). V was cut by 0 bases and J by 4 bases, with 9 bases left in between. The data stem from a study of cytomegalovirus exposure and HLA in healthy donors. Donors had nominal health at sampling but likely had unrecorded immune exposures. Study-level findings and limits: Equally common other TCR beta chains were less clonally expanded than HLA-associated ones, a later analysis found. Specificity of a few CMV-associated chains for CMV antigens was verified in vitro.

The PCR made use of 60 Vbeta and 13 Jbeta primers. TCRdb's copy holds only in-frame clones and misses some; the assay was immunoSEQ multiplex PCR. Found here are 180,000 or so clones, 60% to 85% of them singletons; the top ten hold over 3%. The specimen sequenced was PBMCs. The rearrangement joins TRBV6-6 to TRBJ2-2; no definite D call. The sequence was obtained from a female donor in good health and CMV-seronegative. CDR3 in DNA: TGTGCCAGCAGTTACTCCGCCTACAGCACCGGGGAGCTGTTTTTT. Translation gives CASSYSAYSTGELFF.